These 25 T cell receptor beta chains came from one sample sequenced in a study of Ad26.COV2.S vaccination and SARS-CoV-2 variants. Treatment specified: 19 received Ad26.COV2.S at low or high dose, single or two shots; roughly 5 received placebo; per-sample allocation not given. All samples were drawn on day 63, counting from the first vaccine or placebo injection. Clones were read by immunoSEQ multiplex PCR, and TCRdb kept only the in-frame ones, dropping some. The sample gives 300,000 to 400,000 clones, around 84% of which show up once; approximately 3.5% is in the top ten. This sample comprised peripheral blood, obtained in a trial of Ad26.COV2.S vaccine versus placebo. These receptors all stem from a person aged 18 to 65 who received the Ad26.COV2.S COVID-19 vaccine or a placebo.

In nucleotides, the CDR3 is TGTGCCAGCAGCTCAGCCGGGACAGGGGCCTACGAGCAGTACTTC. Translation gives CASSSAGTGAYEQYF. The V and J genes are TRBV7-2 and TRBJ2-7; 10 bases agree with TRBD1. The junction had 5 bases not matched to a gene; V was cut back by 4 bases and J by 2 bases. CDR1 SGHTA and CDR2 FQGNSA come from the germline V gene. The CDR3 consists of 15 residues.

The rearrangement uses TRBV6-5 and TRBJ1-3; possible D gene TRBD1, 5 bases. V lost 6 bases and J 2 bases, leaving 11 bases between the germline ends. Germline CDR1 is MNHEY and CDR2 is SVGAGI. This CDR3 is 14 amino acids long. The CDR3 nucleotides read TGTGCCAGCAGGGGCATAGGGGCTGGAAACACCATATATTTT. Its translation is CASRGIGAGNTIYF.

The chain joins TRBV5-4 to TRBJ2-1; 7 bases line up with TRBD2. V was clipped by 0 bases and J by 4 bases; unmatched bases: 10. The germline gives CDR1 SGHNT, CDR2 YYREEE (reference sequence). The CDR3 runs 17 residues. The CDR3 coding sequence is TGTGCCAGCAGCTTGGGACTAGCAAATGGGGGGTACAATGAGCAGTTCTTC. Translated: CASSLGLANGGYNEQFF.

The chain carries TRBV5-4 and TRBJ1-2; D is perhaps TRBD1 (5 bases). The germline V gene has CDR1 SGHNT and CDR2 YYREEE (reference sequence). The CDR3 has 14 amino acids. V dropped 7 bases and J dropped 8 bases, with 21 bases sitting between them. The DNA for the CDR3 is TGTGCCAGCGCGCTACAACAGGCGCTAAGGGGCTACACCTTC. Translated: CASALQQALRGYTF.

The CDR3 here is CASSLEAGTHQPQHF. CDR3 nucleotides: TGCGCCAGCAGCTTGGAAGCAGGGACCCATCAGCCCCAGCATTTT. The chain uses TRBV5-1 and TRBJ1-5, with D perhaps TRBD1 (5 bases). V was shortened by 0 bases and J by 5 bases, with 12 bases between the two germline ends. Germline V gene sequence: CDR1 SGHRS, CDR2 YFSETQ. There are 15 residues in the CDR3.

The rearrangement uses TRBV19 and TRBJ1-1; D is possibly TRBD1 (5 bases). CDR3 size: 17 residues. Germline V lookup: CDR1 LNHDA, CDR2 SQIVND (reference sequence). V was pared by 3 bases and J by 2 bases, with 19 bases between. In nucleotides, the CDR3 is TGTGCCAGTAGTATTCTTCAGAGGGGAGGGAGAAACACTGAAGCTTTCTTT. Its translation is CASSILQRGGRNTEAFF.

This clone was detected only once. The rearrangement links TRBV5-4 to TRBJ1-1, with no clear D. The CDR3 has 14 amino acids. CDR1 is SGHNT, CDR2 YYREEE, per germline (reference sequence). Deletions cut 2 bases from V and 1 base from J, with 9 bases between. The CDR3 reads CASSLGSWNTEAFF. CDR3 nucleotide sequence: TGTGCCAGCAGCTTAGGAAGTTGGAACACTGAAGCTTTCTTT.

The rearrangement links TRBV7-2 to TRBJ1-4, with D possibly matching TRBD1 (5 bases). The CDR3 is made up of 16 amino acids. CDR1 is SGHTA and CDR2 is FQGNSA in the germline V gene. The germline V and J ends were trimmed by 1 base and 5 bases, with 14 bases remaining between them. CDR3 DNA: TGTGCCAGCAGCTTAGATTATGAGGGGAGGAATGAAAAACTGTTTTTT. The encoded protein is CASSLDYEGRNEKLFF.

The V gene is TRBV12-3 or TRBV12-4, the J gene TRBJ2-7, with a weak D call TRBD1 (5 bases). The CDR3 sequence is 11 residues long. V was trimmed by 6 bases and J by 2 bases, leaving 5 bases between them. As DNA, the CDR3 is TGTGCCAGCAGGGACACCTACGAGCAGTACTTC. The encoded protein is CASRDTYEQYF.

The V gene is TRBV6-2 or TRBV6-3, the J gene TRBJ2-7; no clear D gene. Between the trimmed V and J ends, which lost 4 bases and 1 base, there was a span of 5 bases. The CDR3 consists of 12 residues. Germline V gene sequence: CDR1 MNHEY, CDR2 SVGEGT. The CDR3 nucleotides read TGTGCCAGCAGTTGGGGTTCCTACGAGCAGTACTTC. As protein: CASSWGSYEQYF.

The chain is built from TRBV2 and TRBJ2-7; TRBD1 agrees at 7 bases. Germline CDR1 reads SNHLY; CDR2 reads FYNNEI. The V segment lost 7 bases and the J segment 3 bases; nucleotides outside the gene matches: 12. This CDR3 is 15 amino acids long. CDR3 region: CASKAATGSDYEQYF. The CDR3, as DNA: TGTGCCAGCAAGGCGGCGACAGGGTCGGACTACGAGCAGTACTTC.

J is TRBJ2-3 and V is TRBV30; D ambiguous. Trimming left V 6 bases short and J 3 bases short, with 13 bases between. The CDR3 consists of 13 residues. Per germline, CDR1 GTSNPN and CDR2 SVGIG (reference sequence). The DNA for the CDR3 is TGTGCCTGCTGGCTTCGTGGGACAGATACGCAGTATTTT. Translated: CACWLRGTDTQYF.

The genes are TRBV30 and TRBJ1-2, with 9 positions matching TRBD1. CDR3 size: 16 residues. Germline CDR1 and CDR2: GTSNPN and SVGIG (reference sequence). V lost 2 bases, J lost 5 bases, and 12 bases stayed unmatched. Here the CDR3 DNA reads TGTGCCTGGAGTATGTTACAGGGGGCAGTCGGGTATGGCTACACCTTC. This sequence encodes CAWSMLQGAVGYGYTF.

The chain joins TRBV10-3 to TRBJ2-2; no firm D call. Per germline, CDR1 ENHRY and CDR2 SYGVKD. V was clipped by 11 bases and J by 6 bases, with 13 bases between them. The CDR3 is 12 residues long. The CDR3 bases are TGTGCCGCCCTAAGTGGGGCCGGGGAGCTGTTTTTT. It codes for CAALSGAGELFF.

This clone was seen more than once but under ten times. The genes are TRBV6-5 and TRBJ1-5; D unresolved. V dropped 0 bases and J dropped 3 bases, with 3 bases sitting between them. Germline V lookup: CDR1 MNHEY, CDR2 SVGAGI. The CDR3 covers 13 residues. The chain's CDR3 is CASSYSDNQPQHF. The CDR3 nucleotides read TGTGCCAGCAGTTACTCGGACAATCAGCCCCAGCATTTT.

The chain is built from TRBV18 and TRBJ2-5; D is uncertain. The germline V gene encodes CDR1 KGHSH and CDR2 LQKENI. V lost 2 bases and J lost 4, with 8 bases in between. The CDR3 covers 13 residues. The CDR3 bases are TGTGCCAGCTCACCAGGGGTTGGAGAGACCCAGTACTTC. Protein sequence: CASSPGVGETQYF. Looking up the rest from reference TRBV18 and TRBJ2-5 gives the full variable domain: NAGVMQNPRHLVRRRGQEARLRCSPMKGHSHVYWYRQLPEEGLKFMVYLQKENIIDESGMPKERFSAEFPKEGPSILRIQQVVRGDSAAYFCASSPGVGETQYFGPGTRLLVL.

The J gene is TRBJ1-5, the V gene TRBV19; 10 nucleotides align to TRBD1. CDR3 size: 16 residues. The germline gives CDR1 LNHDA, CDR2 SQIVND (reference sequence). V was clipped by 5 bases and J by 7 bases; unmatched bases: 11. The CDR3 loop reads CASSFLSLGQGQPQHF. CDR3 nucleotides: TGTGCCAGTAGTTTCCTATCCCTGGGACAGGGGCAGCCCCAGCATTTT.

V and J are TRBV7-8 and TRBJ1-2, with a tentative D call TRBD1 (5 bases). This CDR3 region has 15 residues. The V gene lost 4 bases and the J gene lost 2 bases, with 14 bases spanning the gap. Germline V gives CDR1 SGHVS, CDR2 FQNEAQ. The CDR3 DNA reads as TGTGCCAGCAGCTCAAGTCAGGGTGCAAACTATGGCTACACCTTC. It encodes CASSSSQGANYGYTF.

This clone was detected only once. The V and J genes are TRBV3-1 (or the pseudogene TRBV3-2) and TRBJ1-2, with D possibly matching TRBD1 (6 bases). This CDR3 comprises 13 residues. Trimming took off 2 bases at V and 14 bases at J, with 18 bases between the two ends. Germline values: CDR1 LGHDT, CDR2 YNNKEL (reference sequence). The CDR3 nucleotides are TGTGCCAGCAGCCAAAGTAACGACAGGCCGGTGACCTTC. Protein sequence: CASSQSNDRPVTF.

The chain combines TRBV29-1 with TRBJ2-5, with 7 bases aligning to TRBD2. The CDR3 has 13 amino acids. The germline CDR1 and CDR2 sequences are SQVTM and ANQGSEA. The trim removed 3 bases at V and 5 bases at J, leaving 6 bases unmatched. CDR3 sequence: CSVDQTGGETQYF. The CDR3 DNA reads TGCAGCGTTGATCAGACGGGGGGTGAGACCCAGTACTTC. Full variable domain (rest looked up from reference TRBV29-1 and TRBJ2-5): SAVISQKPSRDICQRGTSLTIQCQVDSQVTMMFWYRQQPGQSLTLIATANQGSEATYESGFVIDKFPISRPNLTFSTLTVSNMSPEDSSIYLCSVDQTGGETQYFGPGTRLLVL.

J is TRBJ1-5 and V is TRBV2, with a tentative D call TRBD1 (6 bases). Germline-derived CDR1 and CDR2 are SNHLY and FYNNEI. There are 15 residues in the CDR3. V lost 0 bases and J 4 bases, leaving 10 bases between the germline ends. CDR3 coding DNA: TGTGCCAGCAGTGAAGCTAGGGGGTGGAATCAGCCCCAGCATTTT. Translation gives CASSEARGWNQPQHF.

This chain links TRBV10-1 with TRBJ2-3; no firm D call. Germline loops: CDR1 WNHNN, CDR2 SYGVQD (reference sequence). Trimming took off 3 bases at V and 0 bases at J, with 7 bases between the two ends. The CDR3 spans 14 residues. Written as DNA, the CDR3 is TGCGCCAGCAGTGATGGCTCTAGCACAGATACGCAGTATTTT. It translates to CASSDGSSTDTQYF.

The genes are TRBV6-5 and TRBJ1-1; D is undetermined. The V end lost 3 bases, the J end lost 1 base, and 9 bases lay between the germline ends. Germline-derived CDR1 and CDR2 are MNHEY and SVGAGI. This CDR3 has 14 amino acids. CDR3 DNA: TGTGCCAGCAGTTATTACAACAGGAACACTGAAGCTTTCTTT. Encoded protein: CASSYYNRNTEAFF.

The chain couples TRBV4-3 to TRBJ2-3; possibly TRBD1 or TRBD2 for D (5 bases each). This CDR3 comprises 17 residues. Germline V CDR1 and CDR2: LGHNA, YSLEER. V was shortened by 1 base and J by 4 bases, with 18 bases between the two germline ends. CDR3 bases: TGCGCCAGCAGCCAAGTGGTCGCAGGGAGTTTTTCAGATACGCAGTATTTT. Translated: CASSQVVAGSFSDTQYF.

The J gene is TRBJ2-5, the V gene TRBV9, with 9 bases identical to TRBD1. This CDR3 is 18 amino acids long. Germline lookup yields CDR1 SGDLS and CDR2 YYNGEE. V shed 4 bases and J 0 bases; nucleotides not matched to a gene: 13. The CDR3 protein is CASSPTSGTGQYQETQYF. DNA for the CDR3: TGTGCCAGCAGCCCCACTTCCGGGACAGGGCAGTACCAAGAGACCCAGTACTTC.